The 31 T cell receptor beta chains presented below share a single source sample, sequenced in a study of T cell repertoires in cytomegalovirus infection (dated by TCRdb to the late 2010s). The sequencer listed for this sample is Illumina HiSeq 1500. TCRdb reprocessing: public reads trimmed at Q25 with fastp, clones called with MiXCR, in-frame beta chains kept. Records with the same CDR3 protein are collapsed into one entry carrying the most frequent genes and DNA. A total of around 550,000 distinct CDR3 sequences appear in this sample, less than 30% of them only once. Of the sample, about 13% falls within the top ten clones. The specimen sequenced was PBMCs. These receptor sequences come from a human donor in good health (CMV status not recorded). Some clones in this sample may be carry-over from other donors' samples.

This chain uses TRBV20-1 with TRBJ1-1; no reliable D call. This CDR3 comprises 16 residues. V lost 0 bases and J 1 base, leaving 15 bases between the germline ends. Germline V CDR1 and CDR2: DFQATT, SNEGSKA (reference sequence). CDR3 DNA: TGCAGTGCTAGAGATTGGGCCAGCCTAAAGAACACTGAAGCTTTCTTT. Residues: CSARDWASLKNTEAFF.

The chain couples TRBV6-5 to TRBJ2-7; TRBD1 is a possible D gene (5 bases). Germline CDR1 MNHEY, CDR2 SVGAGI. This CDR3 has 13 residues. Trimming removed 5 bases from V and 7 bases from J, with 15 bases in between. For the CDR3, the DNA is TGTGCCAGCAGTATCACCCAGGGTGGAGAGCAGTACGTC. Protein sequence: CASSITQGGEQYV.

There are a few counts of this clonotype. The chain employs TRBV25-1 and TRBJ1-2; the D gene is possibly TRBD1 (5 bases). V gave up 3 bases and J gave up 13 bases, with 15 bases separating them. Germline lookup yields CDR1 MGHDK and CDR2 SYGVNS. The CDR3 is 12 residues long. The CDR3 nucleotides read TGTGCCAGCAGTGACGTCGGGGGTTCCGTCACCTTC. Translating gives CASSDVGGSVTF.

The V gene is TRBV9, the J gene TRBJ2-2, with 10 bases identical to TRBD2. J was trimmed by 3 bases and V by 6 bases; bases with no gene match: 5. Germline values: CDR1 SGDLS, CDR2 YYNGEE. The CDR3 extends over 15 amino acids. The CDR3 nucleotides are TGTGCCAGCAAAAGCGGGAGGGCCGACACCGGGGAGCTGTTTTTT. Its translation: CASKSGRADTGELFF.

V and J are TRBV7-2 and TRBJ2-5; 9 positions match TRBD2. V lost 5 bases and J lost 4; bases outside the gene matches: 5. CDR1 and CDR2 (germline): SGHTA, FQGNSA. CDR3 length: 14 amino acids. For the CDR3, the DNA is TGTGCCAGCAGCCTACGGCGGGGGGGAGAGACCCAGTACTTC. It yields the protein CASSLRRGGETQYF.

The chain joins TRBV20-1 to TRBJ1-4; 10 positions match TRBD1. The germline CDR1 and CDR2 sequences are DFQATT and SNEGSKA (reference sequence). CDR3 size: 13 residues. Trimming took 5 bases from V and 5 from J; bases not matched to a gene: 2. The CDR3 coding sequence is TGCAGTGCTTGGACAGGGGGAAATGAAAAACTGTTTTTT. The encoded protein is CSAWTGGNEKLFF.

This clonotype occurred a few times. J is TRBJ1-2 and V is TRBV12-5; TRBD1 matches at 9 bases. CDR1 and CDR2 (germline): LGHNT, FRNRAP. The CDR3 length is 14 residues. With 3 bases clipped from V and 8 bases from J, the junction kept 7 bases outside the gene matches. CDR3 DNA: TGTGCTAGTGGTTTCCGGGACAGGGAAAAGGGCTACACCTTC. As protein: CASGFRDREKGYTF.

The chain combines TRBV14 with TRBJ2-1, with 8 bases that match TRBD2. Germline CDR1 and CDR2: SGHDN and FVKESK. V lost 3 bases to trimming and J lost 9 bases; unmatched junction nucleotides: 4. This CDR3 contains 13 residues. The CDR3 sequence is CASSQSRGGEQFF. CDR3 bases: TGTGCCAGCAGCCAGAGCCGGGGGGGTGAGCAGTTCTTC.

This clonotype was counted a few times. The CDR3: CASSVILAGGSDTQYF. DNA of the CDR3: TGTGCCAGCAGCGTAATACTAGCGGGAGGTTCAGATACGCAGTATTTT. The V call is TRBV7-6, the J call TRBJ2-3; 12 bases are a match to TRBD2. The ends lost 5 bases at V and 4 bases at J; junction bases unmatched: 7. Germline V gene data show CDR1 as SGHVS and CDR2 as FNYEAQ. The CDR3 spans 16 residues.

The rearrangement links TRBV7-9 to TRBJ1-2; no clear D gene. Germline V gene lookup returns CDR1 SEHNR and CDR2 FQNEAQ (reference sequence). The CDR3 loop spans 12 amino acids. The germline V and J ends were trimmed by 5 bases and 6 bases, with 10 bases remaining between them. The CDR3 DNA reads TGTGCCAGCAGCGGGTCACGGAATGGCTACACCTTC. Translated: CASSGSRNGYTF.

This clonotype has at least ten counts. The chain is built from TRBV7-2 and TRBJ1-4, with D tentatively TRBD1 (6 bases). V was trimmed by 6 bases and J by 2 bases, leaving 16 bases between them. The CDR3 has 16 residues. The germline CDR1 and CDR2 sequences are SGHTA and FQGNSA. The chain's CDR3 is CASSTQQGPTNEKLFF. The DNA of the CDR3 is TGTGCCAGCAGTACGCAACAGGGACCGACTAATGAAAAACTGTTTTTT.

This clonotype was counted many times. V gene TRBV7-2 combines with J gene TRBJ1-1; D ambiguous. Germline loops: CDR1 SGHTA, CDR2 FQGNSA. Trimming pared 5 bases from V and 1 base from J, leaving 17 bases between. The CDR3 covers 16 residues. The CDR3 loop is CASSPIGADRNTEAFF. CDR3 bases: TGTGCCAGCAGCCCCATAGGAGCGGACCGGAACACTGAAGCTTTCTTT.

CDR3 sequence reads: CSADEGVNTEAFF. The CDR3 region has the DNA TGCAGTGCGGACGAGGGAGTGAACACTGAAGCTTTCTTT. The chain combines TRBV20-1 with TRBJ1-1; D not resolved. The germline V gene encodes CDR1 DFQATT and CDR2 SNEGSKA (reference sequence). V was shortened by 6 bases and J by 0 bases, with 11 bases between the two germline ends. CDR3 size: 13 residues.

This chain uses TRBV18 with TRBJ2-1; 10 bases match TRBD2. This CDR3 comprises 16 residues. The ends lost 4 bases at V and 9 bases at J; junction bases unmatched: 12. The V gene's germline CDR1 is KGHSH and CDR2 LQKENI. The CDR3: CASSLEGLALLREQFF. The CDR3 DNA reads as TGTGCCAGCTCACTGGAGGGACTAGCGCTTTTGCGTGAGCAGTTCTTC.

The sample holds many counts of this clonotype. The chain employs TRBV7-2 and TRBJ1-2; D is possibly TRBD1 (5 bases). V lost 0 bases to trimming and J lost 3 bases, with 8 bases between them. This CDR3 is built from 14 residues. The germline gives CDR1 SGHTA, CDR2 FQGNSA. CDR3 loop: CASSLAVGDYGYTF. CDR3 DNA: TGTGCCAGCAGCTTAGCGGTGGGGGACTATGGCTACACCTTC.

This clonotype has at least ten counts. This chain connects TRBV7-8 to TRBJ1-1; maybe TRBD1 (6 bases). This CDR3 is 14 amino acids long. Per the germline V gene, CDR1 is SGHVS and CDR2 is FQNEAQ. The germline V and J ends were trimmed by 7 bases and 4 bases, with 16 bases remaining between them. CDR3 in DNA: TGTGCCAGCACCAACACGTTACAGGGCACTGAAGCTTTCTTT. It translates to CASTNTLQGTEAFF.

This clonotype has just a few counts. This chain uses TRBV15 with TRBJ2-3, with 15 bases lining up with TRBD2. This CDR3 region has 18 residues. In germline, CDR1 is LNHNV, CDR2 YYDKDF (reference sequence). V dropped 3 bases and J dropped 1; count of bases not matched to a gene: 5. Written as DNA, the CDR3 is TGTGCCACCAGCAGCGGACTAGCGGGAGGGACTCGCACAGATACGCAGTATTTT. It translates to CATSSGLAGGTRTDTQYF. Full variable domain (rest looked up from reference TRBV15 and TRBJ2-3): DAMVIQNPRYQVTQFGKPVTLSCSQTLNHNVMYWYQQKSSQAPKLLFHYYDKDFNNEADTPDNFQSRRPNTSFCFLDIRSPGLGDTAMYLCATSSGLAGGTRTDTQYFGPGTRLTVL.

This clonotype has only a few counts. The rearrangement links TRBV6-1 to TRBJ1-2; possibly TRBD1 for D (6 bases). There are 14 residues in the CDR3. V was pared by 9 bases and J by 8 bases, with 22 bases between. Germline values: CDR1 MNHNS, CDR2 SASEGT. The CDR3 nucleotides read TGTGCCAGTGCGGATCTGTATCAGGGGAAGGGCTACACCTTC. As protein: CASADLYQGKGYTF.

This clonotype turned up a few times. This chain links TRBV4-1 with TRBJ1-5; D is possibly TRBD1 (5 bases). CDR3 length: 15 amino acids. V lost 3 bases and J 1 base, leaving 10 bases between the germline ends. Per germline, CDR1 MGHRA and CDR2 YSYEKL. The CDR3 loop is CASSQGGVSNQPQHF. The CDR3 DNA reads TGCGCCAGCAGCCAGGGAGGGGTGAGCAATCAGCCCCAGCATTTT.

In its sample, this clonotype was seen many times. The chain links TRBV7-8 to TRBJ2-5; 9 nucleotides align to TRBD2. Germline V CDR1 and CDR2: SGHVS, FQNEAQ. The CDR3 covers 18 residues. Losses at the gene ends were 5 bases for V and 1 base for J; bases not matched to a gene: 14. In DNA, the CDR3 is TGTGCCAGCAGCCAACGTAGAGCGGGAGGCATGAGCCAAGAGACCCAGTACTTC. Translating it yields CASSQRRAGGMSQETQYF.

This clonotype has more than one count but fewer than ten. This chain uses TRBV6-2 or TRBV6-3 with TRBJ2-1; 10 bases are shared with TRBD2. With V trimmed by 5 bases and J by 9 bases, 13 bases remained unmatched. Germline lookup yields CDR1 MNHEY and CDR2 SVGEGT. The CDR3 sequence is 16 residues long. The CDR3 nucleotides read TGTGCCAGCAGTCAATCGGGACTAGCGAGAGACACTGAGCAGTTCTTC. Protein: CASSQSGLARDTEQFF.

This clonotype has just a few counts. The rearrangement links TRBV6-2 or TRBV6-3 to TRBJ2-6, with TRBD1 matching over 7 bases. Per germline, CDR1 MNHEY and CDR2 SVGEGT. J lost 4 bases, V lost 6 bases, and 15 bases had no gene match. The CDR3 is 18 amino acids. The CDR3 is CASRATGFWGLGANVLTF. The CDR3 DNA is TGTGCCAGCAGGGCGACAGGGTTTTGGGGCCTCGGGGCCAACGTCCTGACTTTC.

This clonotype appeared many times. The rearrangement joins TRBV7-2 to TRBJ2-7; D not resolved. The V end was cut by 2 bases, the J end by 4 bases, with 6 bases between. The CDR3 spans 12 residues. Per germline, CDR1 SGHTA and CDR2 FQGNSA. The CDR3 coding sequence is TGTGCCAGCAGCTTACTGGGATACGAGCAGTACGTC. Translation gives CASSLLGYEQYV.

This rearrangement joins TRBV7-4 to TRBJ1-5, with unresolved D. The V gene's germline CDR1 is SGHVT and CDR2 SQSDAQ. The CDR3 has 13 residues. V was clipped by 6 bases and J by 5 bases, with 11 bases between them. The CDR3 loop reads CASSQDGDQPQHF. DNA for the CDR3: TGTGCCAGCAGTCAAGACGGAGATCAGCCCCAGCATTTT.

The chain recombines TRBV12-3 or TRBV12-4 with TRBJ1-5, with a possible D match to TRBD1 (5 bases). This CDR3 has 17 amino acids. Deletions cut 6 bases from V and 1 base from J, with 19 bases between. The CDR3 DNA is TGTGCCAGCAGCCGGTCCCTTGGGGGAACCAGCAATCAGCCCCAGCATTTT. As protein: CASSRSLGGTSNQPQHF.

This clonotype came up many times. V and J are TRBV7-2 and TRBJ2-7; 8 bases line up with TRBD2. The germline CDR1 and CDR2 sequences are SGHTA and FQGNSA. Trimming took 5 bases from V and 5 from J; bases not matched to a gene: 8. The CDR3 runs to 14 residues. The CDR3 is CASSLERESHEQYV. The CDR3 bases are TGTGCCAGCAGCCTTGAGCGGGAGTCCCACGAGCAGTACGTC.

This clonotype appeared a few times. The chain couples TRBV11-2 to TRBJ2-1; D is possibly TRBD1 or TRBD2 (6 bases each). The CDR3 has 16 amino acids. CDR1 SGHAT and CDR2 FQNNGV come from the germline V gene. V shed 1 base and J shed 3 bases, with 13 bases lying between them. In DNA form, the CDR3 reads TGTGCCAGCAGCTTAGTAGGGGGGTCGGGCTACAATGAGCAGTTCTTC. The encoded protein is CASSLVGGSGYNEQFF.

The chain has TRBV20-1 and TRBJ2-3; D is unclear. CDR3 length equals 17 residues. From germline, CDR1 is DFQATT and CDR2 SNEGSKA (reference sequence). The ends were cut back, 3 bases at V and 2 bases at J, with 21 bases in the middle. This CDR3 is CSASGWQSKANTDTQYF. The CDR3 DNA sequence: TGCAGTGCTAGCGGGTGGCAGTCGAAGGCAAACACAGATACGCAGTATTTT.

This clonotype appeared many times. The gene calls are TRBV7-2 and TRBJ2-1, with 14 bases lining up with TRBD2. The CDR3 is made up of 17 amino acids. After removal of 5 bases from V and 0 bases from J, the junction contained 3 bases not matched to a gene. Germline lookup yields CDR1 SGHTA and CDR2 FQGNSA. Written as DNA, the CDR3 is TGTGCCAGCAGCGGGACTAGCGGGAGAAGCTCCTACAATGAGCAGTTCTTC. Translating it yields CASSGTSGRSSYNEQFF.

The genes are TRBV24-1 and TRBJ2-7; D might be TRBD2 (5 bases). Between the trimmed V and J ends, which lost 7 bases and 3 bases, there was a span of 15 bases. Germline values: CDR1 KGHDR, CDR2 SFDVKD. The CDR3 sequence is 14 residues long. CDR3 DNA sequence: TGTGCCACCAGACATACAACGGGATTCTACGAGCAGTACGTC. Residues: CATRHTTGFYEQYV.

This clonotype was found many times. The CDR3 sequence: CASSPDRTDTQYF. The DNA for the CDR3 is TGTGCCAGCAGCCCCGACCGCACAGATACGCAGTATTTT. The gene calls are TRBV7-8 and TRBJ2-3; D is unclear. V lost 5 bases and J lost 1, with 7 bases in between. The length of the CDR3 is 13 residues. Per the germline V gene, CDR1 is SGHVS and CDR2 is FQNEAQ.